This TCR beta chain was recovered during a study of T cell repertoires in cytomegalovirus infection. Study as a whole: Shared public TCR beta signatures pointed to both CMV infection and a matching HLA type. Whole-study results and caveats: HLA-C-restricted CMV clonotypes gave the most frequent clonotype in two of eight donors.

This CDR3 spans 14 amino acids. Trimming took 2 bases from V and 5 from J, leaving 15 bases between them. CDR1 and CDR2 from the germline V gene are DFQATT and SNEGSKA (reference sequence). Comment on this clonotype: Antigen specificity is unknown.

TCRdb processed the reads anew with MiXCR; each CDR3 protein has one entry. The repertoire consists of about 360,000 distinct CDR3 sequences, with approximately 30% occurring once and the leading ten covering 13%. The chain combines TRBV20-1 with TRBJ2-5; TRBD2 is a possible D gene (6 bases). The sample consisted of cultured PBMCs, taken from culture after CMV antigen stimulation. The receptor was isolated from a human donor in good health (CMV status not recorded). Some clones in this sample may be carry-over from other donors' samples. Written as DNA, the CDR3 is TGCAGTGCTAGATCCCGGGGAGGCTGGGAGACCCAGTACTTC. Its protein product is CSARSRGGWETQYF.